This entry describes one T cell receptor beta chain. The antigen remains unidentified. The data were obtained in a study of cytomegalovirus exposure and HLA in healthy donors. Study-level results: TCR beta V segments were, for the most part, productive about 87% or about 30% of the time in an earlier analysis.

This CDR3 has 12 residues. Germline CDR1 WNHNN, CDR2 SYGVQD (reference sequence). Trimming took off 3 bases at V and 9 bases at J, with 10 bases between the two ends. Each of the donors was a healthy bone marrow donor. With 60 Vbeta and 13 Jbeta primers, the PCR was carried out. The repertoire was sequenced with immunoSEQ multiplex PCR; TCRdb's copy has only in-frame clones and lacks some. The sample holds 200,000 to 250,000 clones, 75% to 85% seen once. The specimen was PBMCs. J is TRBJ2-3 and V is TRBV10-1; D may be TRBD2 (6 bases). The clonotype comes from a woman between 55 and 75 years old in good health and CMV-seropositive. CDR3 nucleotide sequence: TGCGCCAGCAGTGAAGGAGGGAGGACGCAGTATTTT. Its translation: CASSEGGRTQYF.